Reported below is one T cell receptor beta chain. The specificity of this receptor is unknown. No quality values exist for individual bases; no much larger clone is one base distant. This specimen comes from a study of T cell responses to AZD1222 COVID-19 vaccine (dated by TCRdb to about 2021). Describing the broader study: TCR sequencing was performed for fewer than 250 trial participants, of whom roughly 200 were given two doses of AZD1222 and some 26 were given two doses of MenACWY control vaccine. Enrollment into the trials was organized by age into subgroups of 18-55, 56-69 and 70-plus years, and those subgroups contained about 150, 27 and 61 TCR-sequenced participants, respectively.

The CDR3 regions of human TCRbeta chains were analyzed by immunosequencing. The authors' analysis ran thus. TCRs in the repertoires were matched against a reference library of SARS-CoV-2-specific TCRs that had been generated with the MIRA antigen-specificity platform. Breadth meant the fraction of unique TCRs that were SARS-CoV-2-associated, whereas depth meant the fraction of total T cells that were SARS-CoV-2-associated. Using the MIRA data, each spike-specific TCR was assigned both to the spike region to which the TCR was reactive and to a CD4 or CD8 class. Log10-transformed breadth and depth values were compared by one-way ANOVA with Sidak's multiple comparisons tests. TCRdb obtained this table from immuneACCESS and retained in-frame rearrangements with V and J assigned. These tables miss some clones; where compared with another copy, unresolved V genes account for less than half of the shortfall, and the remainder is unexplained. D and trimming come from the DNA, and the V and J calls and clone size come from that table. The sample yields 95,000 to 110,000 clones; 87% were counted once. Around 4.9% of the sample belongs to the ten largest clones.

Per the germline V gene, SGHAT is the CDR1 and FQNNGV is the CDR2. A distance of 13 bases separates the germline ends of V and J, which lose 2 bases and 8 bases respectively. Including cysteine and phenylalanine, the CDR3 has 15 amino acids. Solely the CDR3 DNA is kept, with 45 bases framed from the first base. The paper's findings and limits, for the study overall: Vaccine-associated CD4 TCRs spanned the whole spike protein, with dominant responses in regions 160-218 and 743-854. Participants were mostly white British and included more females than males, and it was suggested by the authors that clonal diversity may have been underestimated. Epitopes outside the regions mutated in the B.1.351 and B.1.1.7 variants were reportedly recognized by nearly half of the unique spike-specific TCRs. Because no samples from the day 14 peak response were available, repertoires could be characterized only after the peak T cell response. After two AZD1222 doses, spike-specific TCR breadth and depth were significantly higher than at day 0 and than in MenACWY recipients. Only 5 to 7 AZD1222 recipients were SARS-CoV-2 seropositive at baseline, limiting conclusions about previously exposed vaccinees. In the small 56-69-year group, the increase in depth fell short of significance, most likely because of low power.

Taken with the paper, the label for time point translates to: about 28 days (+/-7) after the second vaccine dose. AZD1222 recipients whose second dose came at about 4 weeks and those whose second dose came at about 12 weeks were combined into one group, since spike-specific TCR depth and breadth did not differ between the two schedules. Vaccinee samples were obtained from the UK trials COV001 and COV002, which included a single-blind randomized controlled phase 2/3 trial of AZD1222 (ChAdOx1 nCoV-19) in healthy adults. For TCRbeta chain sequencing, PBMC samples from trial participants were taken at day 0 and at day 28 after the second dose.

Rearrangement joined TRBV11-2 to TRBJ1-6; no confident D gene assignment can be made. This TCR came from an adult who received the AZD1222 COVID-19 vaccine. The sequencing used peripheral blood, collected 28 days after the second AZD1222 dose. The CDR3 loop reads CASSLSRVSDSPLHF. In nucleotides, the sequence is TGTGCCAGCAGCTTATCGAGGGTTTCGGATTCACCCCTCCACTTT.